The 14 T cell receptor beta chains below all came from one sample that was sequenced in a study of OX40 agonist ivuxolimab in advanced cancers. TCRdb's table, derived via immunoSEQ multiplex PCR, lists solely in-frame clones and lacks some. The sample contains about 64,000 clones, 88% of which appear only once. The material was CD4+ or CD8+ T cells sorted from blood, obtained in a trial of the OX40 agonist ivuxolimab. The receptors here all came from an adult with an advanced solid tumor such as melanoma, head and neck, liver or kidney cancer.

Only a few counts were recorded for this clone. At one of its ends the junction is not consistent with the germline gene, which may arise from a read error. The gene calls are TRBV11-3 and TRBJ2-2; D might be TRBD2 (6 bases). The germline V gene has CDR1 SGHNT and CDR2 YENEEA. The CDR3 consists of 16 residues. CDR3 sequence: CASSLDGSWGAGELFF. The CDR3 DNA is TGTGCCAGCAGCCTAGACGGGAGTTGGGGGGCCGGGGAGCTGTTTTTT. Complete variable domain (other parts from reference TRBV11-3 and TRBJ2-2): EAGVVQSPRYKIIEKKQPVAFWCNPISGHNTLYWYLQNLGQGPELLIRYENEEAVDDSQLPKDRFSAERLKGVDSTLKIQPAELGDSAVYLCASSLDGSWGAGELFFGEGSRLTVL.

The chain carries TRBV5-1 and TRBJ2-1, with 10 bases aligning to TRBD1. The V gene's germline CDR1 is SGHRS and CDR2 YFSETQ. The CDR3 runs to 15 residues. The ends lost 4 bases at V and 8 bases at J; junction bases unmatched: 9. CDR3 nucleotides: TGCGCCAGCAGCGGACAGGGGGTTACTCGGGATGAGCAGTTCTTC. Translating it yields CASSGQGVTRDEQFF.

The genes are TRBV18 and TRBJ1-3; the D is unclear. The V and J ends lost 8 bases and 0 bases respectively, with 11 bases between them. The germline V gene encodes CDR1 KGHSH and CDR2 LQKENI. CDR3 length equals 14 residues. CDR3 in DNA: TGTGCCAGCCGAGAAGCTGGCTCTGGAAACACCATATATTTT. Amino acids: CASREAGSGNTIYF. The complete variable domain, with remaining parts taken from reference TRBV18 and TRBJ1-3, reads NAGVMQNPRHLVRRRGQEARLRCSPMKGHSHVYWYRQLPEEGLKFMVYLQKENIIDESGMPKERFSAEFPKEGPSILRIQQVVRGDSAAYFCASREAGSGNTIYFGEGSWLTVV.

This clone was seen a handful of times. The chain employs TRBV18 and TRBJ1-6; D gene unclear. The CDR3 consists of 14 residues. Trimming cost V 2 bases and J 10 bases, with 12 bases left between them. Germline-derived CDR1 and CDR2 are KGHSH and LQKENI. DNA of the CDR3: TGTGCCAGCTCACCAAGGCGGTCAGAGTCACCCCTCCACTTT. This encodes CASSPRRSESPLHF.

V is TRBV15 and J is TRBJ2-3; perhaps TRBD2 as D (6 bases). The CDR3 is 15 residues long. The germline V gene encodes CDR1 LNHNV and CDR2 YYDKDF (reference sequence). Trimming took 1 base from V and 4 from J, leaving 12 bases between them. This CDR3 is CATSRAASVADTQYF. The CDR3 nucleotides are TGTGCCACCAGCAGAGCGGCTAGCGTCGCAGATACGCAGTATTTT.

The V call is TRBV27, the J call TRBJ2-3; unclear D gene. V gave up 4 bases and J gave up 0 bases, with 17 bases separating them. CDR3 size: 17 residues. Germline CDR1 and CDR2: MNHEY and SMNVEV (reference sequence). Written as DNA, the CDR3 is TGTGCCAGCAGTTCCCGGGCCCGGAGTTCTAGCACAGATACGCAGTATTTT. It is translated as CASSSRARSSSTDTQYF.

This clone was seen once. This chain uses TRBV9 with TRBJ2-2; TRBD1 matches at 11 bases. Germline CDR1 SGDLS, CDR2 YYNGEE. The V and J ends lost 2 bases and 6 bases, in that order; junction bases with no gene match: 3. The CDR3 has 15 residues. Here the CDR3 DNA reads TGTGCCAGCAGCGTCGGGACAGGGGGGTCCGGGGAGCTGTTTTTT. The encoded protein is CASSVGTGGSGELFF.

By its share, this clone is medium-sized. DNA of the CDR3: TGCGCCAGCAGCTCCGGGGCGGGTAATCAGCCCCAGCATTTT. Protein sequence: CASSSGAGNQPQHF. The chain is built from TRBV5-1 and TRBJ1-5, with D possibly matching TRBD1 (5 bases). V was shortened by 3 bases and J by 4 bases, with 11 bases between the two germline ends. The V gene's germline CDR1 is SGHRS and CDR2 YFSETQ. This CDR3 has 14 residues.

The genes are TRBV19 and TRBJ1-5; D unresolved. The V gene's germline CDR1 is LNHDA and CDR2 SQIVND (reference sequence). Trimming stripped 7 bases from V and 0 bases from J, with 4 bases between. This CDR3 has 12 amino acids. For the CDR3, the DNA is TGTGCCAGTAAATTTAGCAATCAGCCCCAGCATTTT. Translating it yields CASKFSNQPQHF.

The chain has TRBV28 and TRBJ2-1, with no clear D. This CDR3 is built from 13 residues. Germline V CDR1 and CDR2: MDHEN, SYDVKM. Trimming cost V 6 bases and J 6 bases, with 12 bases left between them. CDR3 sequence (DNA): TGTGCCAGCAGGGGTGACGGGTCCAATGAGCAGTTCTTC. Translated: CASRGDGSNEQFF.

CDR3 bases: TGTGCCAGCAGCTTAGCGGGACAACGAGGAGGGGAGCAGTACTTC. Protein product: CASSLAGQRGGEQYF. The genes are TRBV7-8 and TRBJ2-7; possibly TRBD1 or TRBD2 for D (6 bases each). Trimming removed 0 bases from V and 7 bases from J, with 16 bases in between. Germline CDR1 is SGHVS and CDR2 is FQNEAQ. The CDR3 has 15 amino acids.

The CDR3 region is CASSLEPGLDKETQYF. The DNA for the CDR3 is TGCGCCAGCAGCTTGGAGCCGGGACTAGATAAAGAGACCCAGTACTTC. This chain uses TRBV5-1 with TRBJ2-5, with 8 bases identical to TRBD2. The germline CDR1 and CDR2 sequences are SGHRS and YFSETQ. V lost 0 bases to trimming and J lost 3 bases; unmatched junction nucleotides: 7. The CDR3 extends over 16 amino acids.

This clone was picked up one time. The J gene is TRBJ2-1, the V gene TRBV5-8, with TRBD2 matching 9 bases. V lost 2 bases and J lost 6; bases outside the gene matches: 3. Germline V gene sequence: CDR1 SGHTS, CDR2 YDEGEE. This CDR3 has 14 amino acids. In DNA, the CDR3 is TGTGCCAGCAGCTTTAGCGGGAGTCCCAATGAGCAGTTCTTC. The encoded protein is CASSFSGSPNEQFF. Full variable domain (outside the CDR3, taken from reference TRBV5-8 and TRBJ2-1): EAGVTQSPTHLIKTRGQQATLRCSPISGHTSVYWYQQALGLGLQFLLWYDEGEERNRGNFPPRFSGRQFPNYSSELNVNALELEDSALYLCASSFSGSPNEQFFGPGTRLTVL.

In nucleotides, the CDR3 is TGTGCCACCGTGACAGGGAACACCGGGGAGCTGTTTTTT. Protein sequence: CATVTGNTGELFF. The gene calls are TRBV28 and TRBJ2-2, with D maybe TRBD1 (6 bases). Trimming cost V 10 bases and J 1 base, with 10 bases left between them. Germline V gene sequence: CDR1 MDHEN, CDR2 SYDVKM. The CDR3 totals 13 residues.